These 10 T cell receptor beta chains were sequenced from one sample in a study of blood T cell repertoires in COVID-19 (dated by TCRdb to between 2020 and 2021). The library was obtained by the immunoSEQ multiplex PCR assay. The clones in this table, taken by TCRdb from immuneACCESS, are in-frame only. Not every clone is retained; where verified, under half of the shortfall comes from an unresolved V gene, and the cause of the rest is unknown. The sample table records about 13,000 clones; roughly 93% of these occur just once. Clones ranked in the top ten supply about 15% of the sample. The sample was peripheral blood. The receptors stem from a human donor in a cohort sampled during active COVID-19.

The chain carries TRBV18 and TRBJ2-7, with no clear D. The germline CDR1 and CDR2 sequences are KGHSH and LQKENI. This CDR3 region has 13 residues. The V and J ends lost 2 bases and 7 bases respectively, with 12 bases between them. The CDR3 nucleotides read TGTGCCAGCTCACCAGATACACGGAGAGAGCAGTACTTC. Encoded protein: CASSPDTRREQYF.

V usage is TRBV28 and J usage is TRBJ1-2, with D tentatively TRBD1 (6 bases). The V and J ends lost 3 bases and 2 bases respectively, with 10 bases between them. Germline V gene sequence: CDR1 MDHEN, CDR2 SYDVKM. This CDR3 spans 14 amino acids. CDR3 protein: CASSLVGQNYGYTF. CDR3 coding DNA: TGTGCCAGCAGTTTGGTGGGACAAAACTATGGCTACACCTTC.

The J gene is TRBJ2-6, the V gene TRBV18; tentatively, D is TRBD2 (6 bases). V was cut by 3 bases and J by 3 bases, with 9 bases left in between. Germline loops: CDR1 KGHSH, CDR2 LQKENI. There are 15 residues in the CDR3. The CDR3 DNA reads TGTGCCAGCTCACCCTCCGGGGGTGGGGCCAACGTCCTGACTTTC. The encoded protein is CASSPSGGGANVLTF.

This clone was seen only once. The chain combines TRBV3-1 (or the pseudogene TRBV3-2) with TRBJ2-5, with D maybe TRBD1 (5 bases). This CDR3 is built from 15 residues. V lost 0 bases, J lost 1 base, and 9 bases lay in between. The germline V gene encodes CDR1 LGHDT and CDR2 YNNKEL (reference sequence). CDR3 residues: CASSQEYRGQETQYF. CDR3 coding DNA: TGTGCCAGCAGCCAAGAGTATAGGGGCCAAGAGACCCAGTACTTC.

This clone was detected once. The chain recombines TRBV18 with TRBJ2-1, with a tentative D call TRBD2 (6 bases). The CDR3 has 15 residues. Germline loops: CDR1 KGHSH, CDR2 LQKENI. The V end was cut by 3 bases, the J end by 9 bases, with 18 bases between. CDR3 protein: CASSPPVGGSTEQFF. CDR3 DNA: TGTGCCAGCTCACCCCCCGTTGGGGGGAGCACTGAGCAGTTCTTC.

This rearrangement joins TRBV19 to TRBJ2-5; 9 bases are shared with TRBD2. Germline loops: CDR1 LNHDA, CDR2 SQIVND (reference sequence). The CDR3 covers 14 residues. V was clipped by 6 bases and J by 1 base; unmatched bases: 3. The CDR3 loop reads CASRWTSAQETQYF. CDR3 in DNA: TGTGCCAGTAGGTGGACTAGCGCCCAAGAGACCCAGTACTTC.

This clone appeared once. The chain couples TRBV21-1 to TRBJ2-6; TRBD1, the table's D call, lacks a check against the DNA. TRBV21-1 is flagged as a pseudogene. The CDR3 covers 18 residues. CDR3 residues: CASSARTGGMAGANVLTF. CDR3 sequence (DNA): TGTGCCAGCAGCGCTCGGACAGGGGGGATGGCTGGGGCCAACGTCCTGACTTTC.

The gene calls are TRBV19 and TRBJ2-7, with TRBD1 as a possible D gene (6 bases). The CDR3 spans 14 residues. Trimming shortened V by 5 bases and J by 3 bases, and 14 bases separated the two germline ends. Germline V gene lookup returns CDR1 LNHDA and CDR2 SQIVND (reference sequence). CDR3 loop: CASSPRQVFYEQYF. CDR3 in DNA: TGTGCCAGTAGTCCCCGACAGGTTTTCTACGAGCAGTACTTC.

V and J are TRBV29-1 and TRBJ2-2; possible D gene TRBD1, 5 bases. Germline assignment: CDR1 SQVTM and CDR2 ANQGSEA. V was pared by 1 base and J by 6 bases, with 12 bases between. The CDR3 runs to 14 residues. The CDR3 DNA follows: TGCAGCGTTGAAGGACAGTCACGGGCCGGGGAGCTGTTTTTT. It encodes CSVEGQSRAGELFF.

The V call is TRBV3-1 (or the pseudogene TRBV3-2), the J call TRBJ2-3, with TRBD1 matching 8 bases. The CDR3 consists of 14 residues. Germline loops: CDR1 LGHDT, CDR2 YNNKEL (reference sequence). The V segment lost 5 bases and the J segment 2 bases; nucleotides outside the gene matches: 3. The CDR3 nucleotides read TGTGCCAGCAGCAAGGACAGGGTCACAGATACGCAGTATTTT. Its protein is CASSKDRVTDTQYF.